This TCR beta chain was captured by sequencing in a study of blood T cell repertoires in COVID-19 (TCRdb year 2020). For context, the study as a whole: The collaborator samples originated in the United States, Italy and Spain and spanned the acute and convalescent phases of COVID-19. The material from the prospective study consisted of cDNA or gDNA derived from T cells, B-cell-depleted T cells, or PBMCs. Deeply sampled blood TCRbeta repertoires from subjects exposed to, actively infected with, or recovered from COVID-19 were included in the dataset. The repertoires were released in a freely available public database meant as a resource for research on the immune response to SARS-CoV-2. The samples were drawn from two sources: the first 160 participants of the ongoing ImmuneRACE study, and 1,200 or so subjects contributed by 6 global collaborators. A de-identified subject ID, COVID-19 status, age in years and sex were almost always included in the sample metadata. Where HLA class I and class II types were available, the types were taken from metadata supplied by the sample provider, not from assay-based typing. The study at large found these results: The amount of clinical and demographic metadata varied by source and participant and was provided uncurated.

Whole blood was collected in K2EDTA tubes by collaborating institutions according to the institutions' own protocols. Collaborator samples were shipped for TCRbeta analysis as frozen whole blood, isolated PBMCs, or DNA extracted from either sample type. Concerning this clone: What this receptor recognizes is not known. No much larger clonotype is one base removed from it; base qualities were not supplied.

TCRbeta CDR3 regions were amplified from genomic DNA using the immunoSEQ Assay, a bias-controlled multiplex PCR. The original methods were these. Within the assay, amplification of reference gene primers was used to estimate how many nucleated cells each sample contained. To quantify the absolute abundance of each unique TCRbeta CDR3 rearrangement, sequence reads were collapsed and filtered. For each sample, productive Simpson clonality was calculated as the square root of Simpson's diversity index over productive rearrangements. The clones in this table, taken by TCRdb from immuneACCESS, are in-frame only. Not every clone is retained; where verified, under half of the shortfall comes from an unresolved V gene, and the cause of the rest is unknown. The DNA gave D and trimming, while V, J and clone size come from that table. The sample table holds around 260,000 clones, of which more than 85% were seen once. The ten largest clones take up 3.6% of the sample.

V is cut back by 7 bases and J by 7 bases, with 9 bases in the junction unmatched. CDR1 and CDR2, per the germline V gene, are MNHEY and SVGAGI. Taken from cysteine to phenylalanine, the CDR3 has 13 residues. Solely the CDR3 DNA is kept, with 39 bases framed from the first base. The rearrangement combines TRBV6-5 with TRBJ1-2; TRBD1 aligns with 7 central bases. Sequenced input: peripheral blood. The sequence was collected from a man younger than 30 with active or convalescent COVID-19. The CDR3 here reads CASILEGAGGYTF. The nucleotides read TGTGCCAGCATCCTCGAGGGGGCTGGTGGCTACACCTTC.